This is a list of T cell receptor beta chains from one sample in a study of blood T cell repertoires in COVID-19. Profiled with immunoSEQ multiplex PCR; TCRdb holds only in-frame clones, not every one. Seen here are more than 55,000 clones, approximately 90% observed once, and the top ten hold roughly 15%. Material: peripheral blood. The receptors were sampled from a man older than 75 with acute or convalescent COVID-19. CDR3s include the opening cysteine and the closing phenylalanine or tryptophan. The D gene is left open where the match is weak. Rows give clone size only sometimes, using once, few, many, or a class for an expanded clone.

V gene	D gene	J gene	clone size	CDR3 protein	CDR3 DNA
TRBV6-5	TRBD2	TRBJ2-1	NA	CASSSGGLLEQFF	TGTGCCAGCAGTTCGGGGGGGTTGCTTGAGCAGTTCTTC
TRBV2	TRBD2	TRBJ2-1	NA	CASSPSGGLYNEQFF	TGTGCCAGCAGTCCTAGCGGGGGCCTCTACAATGAGCAGTTCTTC
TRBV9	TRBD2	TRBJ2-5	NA	CASSVGLAGAPGETQYF	TGTGCCAGCAGCGTAGGACTAGCGGGGGCCCCTGGAGAGACCCAGTACTTC
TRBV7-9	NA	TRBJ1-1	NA	CASSLGSGVATEAFF	TGTGCCAGCAGCTTAGGTTCGGGGGTTGCCACTGAAGCTTTCTTT
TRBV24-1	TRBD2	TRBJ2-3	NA	CATRGAGGKDTQYF	TGTGCCACCAGGGGTGCGGGGGGAAAGGATACGCAGTATTTT
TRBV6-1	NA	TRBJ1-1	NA	CASSEGGPPNTEAFF	TGTGCCAGCAGTGAGGGGGGGCCCCCTAACACTGAAGCTTTCTTT
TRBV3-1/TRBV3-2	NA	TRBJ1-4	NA	CASSQPGEINEKLFF	TGTGCCAGCAGCCAACCCGGAGAGATCAATGAAAAACTGTTTTTT
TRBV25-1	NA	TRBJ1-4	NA	CASSDRDKGEKLFF	TGTGCCAGCAGTGACCGGGACAAGGGGGAAAAACTGTTTTTT
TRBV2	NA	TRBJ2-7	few	CASSVIPGAYEQYF	TGTGCCAGCAGTGTAATTCCAGGGGCCTACGAGCAGTACTTC
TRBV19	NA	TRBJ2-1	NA	CASSIDSSSYNEQFF	TGTGCCAGTAGTATAGACTCGAGCTCCTACAATGAGCAGTTCTTC
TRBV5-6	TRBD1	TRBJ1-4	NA	CASGELADRLGEKLFF	TGTGCCAGCGGAGAATTAGCGGACAGGCTGGGGGAAAAACTGTTTTTT
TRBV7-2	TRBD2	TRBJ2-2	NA	CASKNSGGGELFF	TGTGCCAGCAAAAATAGCGGGGGCGGGGAGCTGTTTTTT
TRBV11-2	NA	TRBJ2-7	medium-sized	CASSPLASEQYF	TGTGCCAGCAGCCCCCTTGCGAGCGAGCAGTACTTC
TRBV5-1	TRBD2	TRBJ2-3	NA	CASSLSGTNTDTQYF	TGCGCCAGCAGCTTGAGTGGGACTAACACAGATACGCAGTATTTT
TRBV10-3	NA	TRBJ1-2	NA	CAITQRYRGRRNYGYTF	TGTGCCATCACCCAGAGGTATCGGGGGAGGCGAAACTATGGCTACACCTTC
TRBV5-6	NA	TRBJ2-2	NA	CASRARTGELFF	TGTGCCAGCAGGGCTCGTACCGGGGAGCTGTTTTTT
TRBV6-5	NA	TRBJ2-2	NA	CASSHTIGELFF	TGTGCCAGCAGTCACACGATCGGGGAGCTGTTTTTT
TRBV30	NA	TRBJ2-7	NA	CAWSRGDGAYEQYF	TGTGCCTGGAGCAGGGGAGACGGAGCCTACGAGCAGTACTTC
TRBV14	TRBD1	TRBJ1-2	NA	CASSQGQGIYGYTF	TGTGCCAGCAGCCAAGGACAGGGTATCTATGGCTACACCTTC
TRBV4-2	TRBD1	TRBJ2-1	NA	CASSQDSGTGGDDEQFF	TGTGCCAGCAGCCAAGATTCTGGGACAGGGGGCGACGATGAGCAGTTCTTC
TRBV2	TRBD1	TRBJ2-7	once	CASDGQAERYEQYF	TGTGCCAGCGACGGACAGGCGGAGAGGTACGAGCAGTACTTC
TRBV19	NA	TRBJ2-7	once	CASSTGVKDEQYF	TGTGCCAGTAGTACCGGGGTAAAAGACGAGCAGTACTTC
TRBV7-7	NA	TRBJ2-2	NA	CASSLGGPEGELFF	TGTGCTAGCAGCTTAGGAGGTCCTGAAGGGGAGCTGTTTTTT
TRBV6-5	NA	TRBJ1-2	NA	CASGQGPYGYTF	TGTGCCAGCGGGCAGGGGCCCTATGGCTACACCTTC
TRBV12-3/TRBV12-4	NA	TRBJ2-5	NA	CASSLQETQYF	TGTGCCAGCAGTCTGCAAGAGACCCAGTACTTC
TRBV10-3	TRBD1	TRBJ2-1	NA	CAISESLGRGLNEQFF	TGTGCCATCAGTGAGTCCCTCGGCAGGGGGCTCAATGAGCAGTTCTTC
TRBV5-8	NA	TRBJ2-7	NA	CASSTWGGAYEQYF	TGTGCCAGCAGCACCTGGGGGGGGGCTTACGAGCAGTACTTC
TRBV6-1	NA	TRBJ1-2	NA	CASSEGGGRNTNYGYTF	TGTGCCAGCAGTGAAGGGGGCGGACGGAACACAAACTATGGCTACACCTTC
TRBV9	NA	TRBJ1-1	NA	CASSVGGDTEAFF	TGTGCCAGCAGCGTAGGGGGGGACACTGAAGCTTTCTTT
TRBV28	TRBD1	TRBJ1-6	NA	CASSLGQGVNSPLHF	TGTGCCAGCAGCCTAGGACAGGGAGTGAACTCACCCCTCCACTTT
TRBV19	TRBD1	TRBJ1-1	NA	CASSLNAGQGAGMNTEAFF	TGTGCCAGTAGTCTTAACGCCGGACAGGGGGCCGGAATGAACACTGAAGCTTTCTTT
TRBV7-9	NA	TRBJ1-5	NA	CASSTTDRGNQPQHF	TGTGCCAGCAGCACAACTGACAGAGGCAATCAGCCCCAGCATTTT
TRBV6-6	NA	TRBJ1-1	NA	CASSPQPGSVGTEAFF	TGTGCCAGCAGTCCCCAGCCGGGGTCGGTGGGGACTGAAGCTTTCTTT
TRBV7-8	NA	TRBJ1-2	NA	CASSPTANYGYTF	TGTGCCAGCAGCCCCACAGCTAACTATGGCTACACCTTC
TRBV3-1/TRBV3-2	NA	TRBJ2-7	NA	CASSQVAGYEQYF	TGTGCCAGCAGCCAAGTGGCGGGGTACGAGCAGTACTTC
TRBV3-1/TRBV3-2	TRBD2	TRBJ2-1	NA	CASSQDGKRGDVHEQFF	TGTGCCAGCAGCCAAGATGGCAAGCGGGGGGATGTCCATGAGCAGTTCTTC
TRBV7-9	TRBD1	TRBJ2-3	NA	CASSPRGPDTQYF	TGTGCCAGCAGCCCGAGGGGGCCAGATACGCAGTATTTT
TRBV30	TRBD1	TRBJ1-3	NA	CAWGGQSSGNTIYF	TGTGCCTGGGGGGGACAGAGCTCTGGAAACACCATATATTTT
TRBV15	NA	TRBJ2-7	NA	CATSRETFREQYF	TGTGCCACCAGCAGAGAGACATTTAGGGAGCAGTACTTC
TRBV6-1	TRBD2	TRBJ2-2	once	CASSEAFGGANTGELFF	TGTGCCAGCAGTGAAGCCTTTGGGGGGGCGAACACCGGGGAGCTGTTTTTT
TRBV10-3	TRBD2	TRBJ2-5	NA	CAITASGGFDQETQYF	TGTGCCATCACGGCTAGCGGGGGGTTCGACCAAGAGACCCAGTACTTC
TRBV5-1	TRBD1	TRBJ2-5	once	CASSTSTGGPQETQYF	TGCGCCAGCAGCACTTCGACAGGGGGCCCCCAAGAGACCCAGTACTTC
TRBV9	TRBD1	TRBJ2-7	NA	CASSTGTDPYEQYF	TGTGCCAGCAGCACGGGGACAGATCCCTACGAGCAGTACTTC
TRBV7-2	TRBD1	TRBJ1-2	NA	CASSVGQALTF	TGTGCCAGCAGCGTCGGACAGGCGCTGACCTTC
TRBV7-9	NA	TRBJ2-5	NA	CASSLRGQETQYF	TGTGCCAGCAGCTTAAGGGGGCAAGAGACCCAGTACTTC
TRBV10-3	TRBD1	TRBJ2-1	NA	CATTGQVNNEQFF	TGTGCCACAACGGGACAGGTTAACAATGAGCAGTTCTTC
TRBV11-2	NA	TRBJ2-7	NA	CASSFYGTYEQYF	TGTGCCAGCAGCTTCTACGGTACCTACGAGCAGTACTTC
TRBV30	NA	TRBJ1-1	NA	CAWSDRPRGGGSTEAFF	TGTGCCTGGAGTGACCGCCCCAGGGGCGGAGGTAGCACTGAAGCTTTCTTT
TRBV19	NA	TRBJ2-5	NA	CASSIAGTFQETQYF	TGTGCCAGTAGTATAGCGGGGACATTCCAAGAGACCCAGTACTTC
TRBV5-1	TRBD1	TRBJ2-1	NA	CASSKGDRDNEQFF	TGCGCCAGCAGCAAGGGGGACAGGGACAATGAGCAGTTCTTC
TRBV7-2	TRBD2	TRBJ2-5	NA	CASSISSGGAAETQYF	TGTGCCAGCAGCATCTCTAGCGGGGGGGCCGCGGAGACCCAGTACTTC
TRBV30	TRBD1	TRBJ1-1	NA	CAWGPRGLDPFF	TGTGCCTGGGGTCCCAGGGGGCTGGACCCCTTCTTT
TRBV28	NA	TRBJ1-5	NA	CASSSDSVYSNQPQHF	TGTGCCAGCAGTTCCGACAGCGTTTATAGCAATCAGCCCCAGCATTTT
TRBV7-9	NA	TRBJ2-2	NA	CASSLRGQNTGELFF	TGTGCCAGCAGCTTAAGGGGCCAGAACACCGGGGAGCTGTTTTTT
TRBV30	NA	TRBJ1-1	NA	CAWRRGSTEAFF	TGTGCCTGGAGGCGGGGAAGCACTGAAGCTTTCTTT
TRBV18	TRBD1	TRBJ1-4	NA	CASSPRGQSGTGSNEKLFF	TGTGCCAGCTCGCCTCGGGGGCAAAGTGGGACAGGGAGTAATGAAAAACTGTTTTTT
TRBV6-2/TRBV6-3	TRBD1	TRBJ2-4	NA	CASRQGARNIQYF	TGTGCCAGCCGCCAGGGGGCGCGTAACATTCAGTACTTC